This TCR beta chain came from a study of identical twins. Looked up from germline, CDR1 is DFQATT and CDR2 is SNEGSKA (reference sequence). This CDR3 contains 16 residues. V lost 1 base to trimming and J lost 4 bases, with 18 bases between them. In the case of this clonotype: Antigen specificity is unknown.

One entry per CDR3 protein, called by TCRdb with MiXCR from the 5' RACE reads. The sample holds hundreds of thousands of distinct CDR3 sequences, around 8.1% seen once. General observations from the study: For out-of-frame beta sequences, excess twin sharing was weaker. Low generation-probability sequences were in excess among twin-shared out-of-frame alpha sequences.

The same specimen was also included in a second study, on yellow fever vaccine responses in identical twins. Per that study: As reported, the vaccine T cell response of twins seemed partly convergent and partly personalized.

What was sequenced was memory (CD45RO+) T cells sorted from blood. The receptor comes from a young woman in good health. This chain uses TRBV20-1 with TRBJ2-3; D is uncertain. CDR3 sequence reads: CSARGIRAERADTQYF. As DNA, the CDR3 is TGCAGTGCTAGAGGCATACGGGCCGAACGGGCAGATACGCAGTATTTT.